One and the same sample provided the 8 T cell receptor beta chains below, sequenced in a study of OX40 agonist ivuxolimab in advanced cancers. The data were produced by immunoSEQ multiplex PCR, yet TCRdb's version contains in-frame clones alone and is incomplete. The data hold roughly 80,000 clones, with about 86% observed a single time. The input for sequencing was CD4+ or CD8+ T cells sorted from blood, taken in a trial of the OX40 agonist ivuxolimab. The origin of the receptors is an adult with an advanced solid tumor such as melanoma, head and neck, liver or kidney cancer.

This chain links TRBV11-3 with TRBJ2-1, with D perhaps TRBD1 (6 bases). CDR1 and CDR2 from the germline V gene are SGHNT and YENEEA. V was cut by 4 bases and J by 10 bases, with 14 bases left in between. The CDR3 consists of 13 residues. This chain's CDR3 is CASSSKRTGEQFF. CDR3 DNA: TGTGCCAGCAGCTCGAAGAGAACAGGGGAGCAGTTCTTC.

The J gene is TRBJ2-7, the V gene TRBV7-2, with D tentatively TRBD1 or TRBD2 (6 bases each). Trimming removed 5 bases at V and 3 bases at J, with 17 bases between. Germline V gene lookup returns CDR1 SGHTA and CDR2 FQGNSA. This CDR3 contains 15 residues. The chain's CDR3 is CASSKGGTRGYEQYF. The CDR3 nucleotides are TGTGCCAGCAGCAAGGGCGGGACCAGGGGCTACGAGCAGTACTTC.

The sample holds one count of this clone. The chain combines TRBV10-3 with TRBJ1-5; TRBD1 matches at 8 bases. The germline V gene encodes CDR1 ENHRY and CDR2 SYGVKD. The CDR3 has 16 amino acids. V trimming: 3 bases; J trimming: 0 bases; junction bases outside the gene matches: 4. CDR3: CAISDGTGVSNQPQHF. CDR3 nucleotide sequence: TGTGCCATCAGTGACGGGACAGGCGTTAGCAATCAGCCCCAGCATTTT.

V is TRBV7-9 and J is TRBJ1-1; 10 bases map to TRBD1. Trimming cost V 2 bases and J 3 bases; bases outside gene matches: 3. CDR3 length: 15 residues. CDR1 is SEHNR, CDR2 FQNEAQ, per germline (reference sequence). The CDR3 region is CASSLRQGADTEAFF. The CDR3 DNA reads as TGTGCCAGCAGCTTAAGACAGGGGGCTGACACTGAAGCTTTCTTT.

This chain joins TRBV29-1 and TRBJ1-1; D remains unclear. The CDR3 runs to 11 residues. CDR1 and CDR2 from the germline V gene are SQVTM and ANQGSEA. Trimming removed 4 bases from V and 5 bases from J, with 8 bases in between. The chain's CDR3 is CSVGRSTEAFF. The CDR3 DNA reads TGCAGCGTTGGACGGTCGACTGAAGCTTTCTTT.

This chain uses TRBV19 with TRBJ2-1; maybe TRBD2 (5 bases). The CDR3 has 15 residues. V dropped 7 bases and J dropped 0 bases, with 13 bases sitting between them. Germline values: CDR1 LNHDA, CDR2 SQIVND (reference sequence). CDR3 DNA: TGTGCCAGTACCAAAGCGGCTAGCTCCTACAATGAGCAGTTCTTC. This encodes CASTKAASSYNEQFF.

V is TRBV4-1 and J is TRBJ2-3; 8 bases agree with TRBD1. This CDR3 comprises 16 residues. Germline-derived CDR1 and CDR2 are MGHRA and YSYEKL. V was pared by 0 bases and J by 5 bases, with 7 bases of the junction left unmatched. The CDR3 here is CASSQDSQGAQDTQYF. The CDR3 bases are TGCGCCAGCAGCCAAGATTCCCAGGGGGCTCAAGATACGCAGTATTTT.

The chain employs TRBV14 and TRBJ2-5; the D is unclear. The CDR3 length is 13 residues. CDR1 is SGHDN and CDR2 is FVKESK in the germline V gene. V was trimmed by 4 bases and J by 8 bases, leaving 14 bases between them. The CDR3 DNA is TGTGCCAGCAGCCCTCTCTACAGCTTAACCCAGTACTTC. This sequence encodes CASSPLYSLTQYF.